These T cell receptor beta chains were read from a single sample in a study of cytomegalovirus exposure and HLA in healthy donors. The method was immunoSEQ multiplex PCR; TCRdb's version includes in-frame clones alone and lacks a portion of them. The sample has around 200,000 clones; roughly 80% are singletons. Specimen: PBMCs. Receptors were obtained from a boy aged 5-17 years in good health and CMV-seronegative. CDR3s include the opening cysteine and the closing phenylalanine or tryptophan. D genes are given only for firm matches. Rows may omit the clone size; those that give it use once, few, many or a size class.

TRBD1 TRBJ1-5 TRBV18 . TGTGCCAGCTCACCGGTTGGACAGGAGGCAGGTCAGCCCCAGCATTTT CASSPVGQEAGQPQHF
TRBD1 TRBJ2-6 TRBV19 . TGTGCCAGTAGTGGGGGGACAGGGGCTGGGGCCAACGTCCTGACTTTC CASSGGTGAGANVLTF
. TRBJ2-3 TRBV5-1 few TGCGCCAGCCGGGCAGGGGCTTCAGAGGGCACAGATACGCAGTATTTT CASRAGASEGTDTQYF
. TRBJ2-7 TRBV27 . TGTGCCAGCAGTCTTAGGAGGCGGACTGCCACAATCTCCTACGAGCAGTACTTC CASSLRRRTATISYEQYF
. TRBJ1-1 TRBV7-3 . TGTGCCAGCAGCTTATCAGGCGGGGCACTGAACACTGAAGCTTTCTTT CASSLSGGALNTEAFF
. TRBJ2-7 TRBV18 . TGTGCCAGCTCACTATACAGGGCCTACGAGCAGTACTTC CASSLYRAYEQYF
TRBD1 TRBJ1-1 TRBV19 . TGTGCCAGTAGTATTCTTGGACAGGGTCTAGGTTTTGGCACTGAAGCTTTCTTT CASSILGQGLGFGTEAFF
. TRBJ2-4 TRBV6-5 . TGTGCCAGCAGTTCGACGGGGAGAGGCATTCAGTACTTC CASSSTGRGIQYF
TRBD1 TRBJ1-2 TRBV15 once TGTGCCACCAGCAGAGTGGGCGACAGGGTAATTGGCTACACCTTC CATSRVGDRVIGYTF
. TRBJ1-5 TRBV6-6 . TGTGCCAGCAGTTTTGCGGAGGCCCAGCCCCAGCATTTT CASSFAEAQPQHF
. TRBJ2-7 TRBV21-1 . TGTGCCAGCAGCATAACTAGCGGGAGTCGGAACGAGCAGTACTTC CASSITSGSRNEQYF
. TRBJ1-2 TRBV18 once TGTGCCAGCTCACCTGACAGGAACAACTATGGCTACACCTTC CASSPDRNNYGYTF
TRBD1 TRBJ2-6 TRBV7-9 . TGTGCCAGCAGACAAGGGACAGACTCTGGGGCCAACGTCCTGACTTTC CASRQGTDSGANVLTF
TRBD1 TRBJ1-2 TRBV19 . TGTGCCAGTAGTCCCCGGACAGGGTGGGGGAGAAACTATGGCTACACCTTC CASSPRTGWGRNYGYTF
TRBD2 TRBJ2-5 TRBV5-5 . TGTGCCAGCAGCCGCCCGGGACTAGCGGGAGTTCAAGAGACCCAGTACTTC CASSRPGLAGVQETQYF
. TRBJ1-1 TRBV19 once TGTGCCAGCCGGACAAGGCCGGGCACTGAAGCTTTCTTT CASRTRPGTEAFF
. TRBJ1-2 TRBV25-1 few TGTGCCAGCAGTGGAGGTGGCTATGGCTACACCTTC CASSGGGYGYTF
TRBD1 TRBJ1-2 TRBV19 . TGTGCCAGTAGTATGGCGACAGGGATTAACTATGGCTACACCTTC CASSMATGINYGYTF
TRBD1 TRBJ1-3 TRBV19 . TGTGCCAGTAAAAACCCCGGGACAGGGGCTGGTGGAAACACCATATATTTT CASKNPGTGAGGNTIYF
TRBD1 TRBJ2-1 TRBV7-9 . TGTGCCAGCAGCGGGAAACGGGACAGGGGGCAATACAATGAGCAGTTCTTC CASSGKRDRGQYNEQFF
. TRBJ1-1 TRBV10-3 . TGTGCCATCAGTGAGTCTCGGGACACTGAAGCTTTCTTT CAISESRDTEAFF
TRBD1 TRBJ2-3 TRBV7-2 . TGTGCCAGCAGCCTCCAGACAGGGGAAGCGGATACGCAGTATTTT CASSLQTGEADTQYF
TRBD2 TRBJ2-1 TRBV6-4 . TGTGCCAGCAGTGACTCGAGCAAGCCTCGGGAGGGGCAGTTCTTC CASSDSSKPREGQFF
. TRBJ2-7 TRBV19 . TGTGCCAGTAGTACACCGGGTCGCTACGAGCAGTACTTC CASSTPGRYEQYF
TRBD1 TRBJ1-6 TRBV25-1 once TGTGCCAGCAGTGAATCCGGACAGGGCTATTCACCCCTCCACTTT CASSESGQGYSPLHF
. TRBJ2-2 TRBV19 . TGTGCCAGTAGTAGCCAGGGGAACACCGGGGAGCTGTTTTTT CASSSQGNTGELFF